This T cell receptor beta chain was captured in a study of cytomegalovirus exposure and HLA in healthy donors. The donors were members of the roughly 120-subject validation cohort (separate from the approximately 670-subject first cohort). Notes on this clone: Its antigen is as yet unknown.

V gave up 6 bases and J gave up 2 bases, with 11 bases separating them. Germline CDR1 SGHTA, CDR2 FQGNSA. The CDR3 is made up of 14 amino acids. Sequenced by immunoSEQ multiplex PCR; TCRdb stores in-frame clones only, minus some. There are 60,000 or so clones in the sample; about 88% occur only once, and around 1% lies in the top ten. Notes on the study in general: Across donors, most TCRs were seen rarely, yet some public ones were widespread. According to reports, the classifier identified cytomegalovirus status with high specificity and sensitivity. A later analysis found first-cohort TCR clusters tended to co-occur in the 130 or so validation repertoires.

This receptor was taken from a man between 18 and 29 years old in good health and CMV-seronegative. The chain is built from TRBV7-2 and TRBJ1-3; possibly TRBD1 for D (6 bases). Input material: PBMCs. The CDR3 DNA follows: TGTGCCAGCAGTCCAGGGGTAGCTGGAAACACCATATATTTT. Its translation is CASSPGVAGNTIYF.